The rows below give T cell receptor beta chains drawn from one sample of a study of T cells after yellow fever vaccination. In TCRdb, the 5' RACE reads were re-called with MiXCR into one record per CDR3 protein. This table has 250,000 or so distinct CDR3 sequences, about 3.7% appearing once. The sample here was PBMCs, taken 15 days after the yellow fever booster vaccination. These receptors were collected from a man between 18 and 29 years old who received the YFV17D yellow fever vaccine. The conserved cysteine and the conserved F or W are not part of the CDR3 here.

TRBJ1-5 TRBV4-1 12 ASRGTDGNQPQH
TRBJ2-1 TRBV5-1 13 ASSLRGGWYNEQF
TRBJ1-2 TRBV27 13 ASSLSVEGVYGYT
TRBJ2-5 TRBV14 13 ASSARLAGGETQY
TRBJ2-5 TRBV14 11 ASSQGAEETQY
TRBJ2-1 TRBV5-1 16 ASGPGLAGVSPYNEQF
TRBJ2-3 TRBV6-1 15 ASSEARAIYSTDTQY
TRBJ2-5 TRBV5-1 11 ASVQGDQETQY
TRBJ2-4 TRBV7-8 12 ASSLGRTSNIQY
TRBJ1-1 TRBV7-2 13 ASSFTGTGGTEAF
TRBJ1-5 TRBV20-1 13 SAGIPVGTNQPQH
TRBJ1-3 TRBV20-1 13 SASPGSGVGNTIY
TRBJ2-7 TRBV20-1 11 SAGLAGIYEQY
TRBJ2-5 TRBV7-3 12 ASSLPGQGETQY
TRBJ2-5 TRBV6-5 13 ASSSSGRGQETQY
TRBJ2-5 TRBV20-1 13 SATIGAEQQETQY
TRBJ1-2 TRBV12-3/TRBV12-4 11 ASSPRVIYGYT
TRBJ1-2 TRBV12-3/TRBV12-4 13 ASRAGQGLNYGYT
TRBJ2-5 TRBV29-1 10 SVERGEETQY
TRBJ2-3 TRBV20-1 14 SAWGAGRALTDTQY